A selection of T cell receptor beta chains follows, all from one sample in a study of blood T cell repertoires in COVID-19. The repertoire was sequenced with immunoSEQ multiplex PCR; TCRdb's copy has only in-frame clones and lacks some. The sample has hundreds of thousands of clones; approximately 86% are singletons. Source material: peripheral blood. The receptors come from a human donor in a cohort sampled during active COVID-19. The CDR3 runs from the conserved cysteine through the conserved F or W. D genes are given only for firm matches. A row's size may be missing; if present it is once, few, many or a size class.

TGTGCCAGCAGCTCTGCCGGGACAGGGGGCTGGAAACTGTTTTTT | CASSSAGTGGWKLFF | . | TRBV5-4 | TRBD1 | TRBJ1-4
TGTGCCAGCAGCCTCAGGGGTCTATCGGCCCTCCACTTT | CASSLRGLSALHF | few | TRBV9 | . | TRBJ1-6
TGTGCCAGCAGCCAAGGGAGGGGAAAACTGTTTTTT | CASSQGRGKLFF | . | TRBV4-2 | . | TRBJ1-4
TGTGCCAGCAGTGAATATGAGAACTATGGCTACACCTTC | CASSEYENYGYTF | . | TRBV25-1 | . | TRBJ1-2
TGTGCCAGCAGCGTATCCCTAAGCACAGATACGCAGTATTTT | CASSVSLSTDTQYF | few | TRBV9 | . | TRBJ2-3
TGTGCCACCAGTGATTTAGGGACTAGCGGGCGCAATGAGCAGTTCTTC | CATSDLGTSGRNEQFF | . | TRBV24-1 | TRBD2 | TRBJ2-1
TGTGCCAGCAGACAGGGGGGCAGTGAGACCCAGTACTTC | CASRQGGSETQYF | . | TRBV6-5 | TRBD1 | TRBJ2-5
TGTGCCAGCAGTCCGACATCGCCGACCTACGAGCAGTACTTC | CASSPTSPTYEQYF | . | TRBV27 | . | TRBJ2-7
TGTGCCAGCAGCCCCCGACAGGGAACTAATGAAAAACTGTTTTTT | CASSPRQGTNEKLFF | . | TRBV11-2 | TRBD1 | TRBJ1-4
TGTGCCAGCAGCGTAGCAGGACTAGCCAACACAGATACGCAGTATTTT | CASSVAGLANTDTQYF | . | TRBV9 | TRBD2 | TRBJ2-3
TGTGCCAGTAGTACCCACACCGGGACTAGACCCTACGAGCAGTACTTC | CASSTHTGTRPYEQYF | . | TRBV19 | TRBD2 | TRBJ2-7
TGTGCCAGCAGCCAAGTTGAGACAGGGAAAGTGAACACTGAAGCTTTCTTT | CASSQVETGKVNTEAFF | . | TRBV14 | TRBD1 | TRBJ1-1
TGTGCCAGCAGCTTAGGGACAGGGGTGAAGACTGAAGCTTTCTTT | CASSLGTGVKTEAFF | . | TRBV7-2 | TRBD1 | TRBJ1-1
TGCGCCAGCAGCTTGGTTGGGCAGGCTACCTCTGGAAACACCATATATTTT | CASSLVGQATSGNTIYF | few | TRBV5-1 | . | TRBJ1-3
TGTGCCAGCCTAGGGACAGGGAAATCCGAGCAGTACTTC | CASLGTGKSEQYF | . | TRBV10-3 | TRBD1 | TRBJ2-7
TGTGCCAGTAGTACGCCGGGACAGGGCTATGGCTACACCTTC | CASSTPGQGYGYTF | . | TRBV19 | TRBD1 | TRBJ1-2
TGTGCCAGCAGTGAACGAGTGGGAGCGGACGAGCAGTACTTC | CASSERVGADEQYF | . | TRBV2 | . | TRBJ2-7
TGTGCCAGCAGCTCAGGGGGCTGGTACGAGCAGTACTTC | CASSSGGWYEQYF | . | TRBV5-6 | TRBD1 | TRBJ2-7
TGCGCCAGCAGCCCAGGACAGGGGTTGGAGACCCAGTACTTC | CASSPGQGLETQYF | . | TRBV5-1 | TRBD1 | TRBJ2-5
TGTGCCAGCAGCCCCGGGACAGGGATGAATGAGCAGTTCTTC | CASSPGTGMNEQFF | . | TRBV6-4 | TRBD1 | TRBJ2-1
TGTGCCTGGAGTGTTTGGGACAGGGAAGGACCTGAAGCTTTCTTT | CAWSVWDREGPEAFF | . | TRBV30 | TRBD1 | TRBJ1-1
TGTGCCAGCTCACTACGGGCGGGAGTGAGGGGCACAGATACGCAGTATTTT | CASSLRAGVRGTDTQYF | . | TRBV18 | TRBD2 | TRBJ2-3
TGTGCCTGGCGGGACCAGACAGGGTTGCAGCCCCAGCATTTT | CAWRDQTGLQPQHF | . | TRBV30 | TRBD1 | TRBJ1-5
TGTGCCAGCAGTTCCGGAGGGGTCATGAACACTGAAGCTTTCTTT | CASSSGGVMNTEAFF | . | TRBV28 | . | TRBJ1-1
TGTGCCAGTAGTCCAAGCGGGAGTTGGTACAATGAGCAGTTCTTC | CASSPSGSWYNEQFF | . | TRBV19 | TRBD2 | TRBJ2-1
TGCGCCAGCAGCCAAGATGAGCGGGAAGGTTACGAGCAGTACTTC | CASSQDEREGYEQYF | . | TRBV4-1 | TRBD2 | TRBJ2-7
TGCGCCAGCAGCCAAGCCGGACAGGGCGAGCAGTACTTC | CASSQAGQGEQYF | . | TRBV4-1 | TRBD1 | TRBJ2-7
TGTGCCAGCAGTTATGACAGGAGAAGGACTGAAGCTTTCTTT | CASSYDRRRTEAFF | . | TRBV3-1/TRBV3-2 | . | TRBJ1-1
TGTGCCAGCAGCGAGCGATTCGATCCTCATAATTCACCCCTCCACTTT | CASSERFDPHNSPLHF | few | TRBV9 | . | TRBJ1-6
TGTGCCAGCAGCTTAGCGCTTGGGACACTGAACACTGAAGCTTTCTTT | CASSLALGTLNTEAFF | . | TRBV7-6 | . | TRBJ1-1
TGTGCCAGCAGTGACGAGGCAGGGGGCACAGATACGCAGTATTTT | CASSDEAGGTDTQYF | . | TRBV6-4 | . | TRBJ2-3
TGTGCCAGCAGCAGGGGGGGGCCGAACACTGAAGCTTTCTTT | CASSRGGPNTEAFF | . | TRBV11-3 | . | TRBJ1-1
TGTGCCAGCAGCCCGGACAGGGGTTATGGCTACACCTTC | CASSPDRGYGYTF | . | TRBV7-2 | TRBD1 | TRBJ1-2
TGTGCCACCGGGACACCCTACGAGCAGTACTTC | CATGTPYEQYF | once | TRBV27 | . | TRBJ2-7
TGTGCCAGCAGCCAGGGGTTCACTGAAGCTTTCTTT | CASSQGFTEAFF | once | TRBV12-3/TRBV12-4 | . | TRBJ1-1
TGTGCCAGCAGCCTGGGAGGGACTCACGCGTACTTC | CASSLGGTHAYF | . | TRBV5-4 | TRBD2 | TRBJ2-7
TGTGCCAGTAGCCTCGAGACTAGCGGGGAGGGAGATACGCAGTATTTT | CASSLETSGEGDTQYF | . | TRBV19 | TRBD2 | TRBJ2-3
TGTGCCAGCAGTTACTCAGAGGAGGACCCATGGCCAACTTGCGAGCAGTACTTC | CASSYSEEDPWPTCEQYF | . | TRBV6-2/TRBV6-3 | . | TRBJ2-7
TGTGCCAGCAGCGTTGACTTGGGGGAGCGGGGGAACACCGGGGAGCTGTTTTTT | CASSVDLGERGNTGELFF | . | TRBV9 | TRBD2 | TRBJ2-2
TGCGCCAGCAGTCCTACCGGGACTAGGTCGACAAACATTCAGTACTTC | CASSPTGTRSTNIQYF | . | TRBV4-3 | TRBD2 | TRBJ2-4
TGTGCCAGCAGCTTGGTTGGGCCAAGGACACCCCTCCACTTT | CASSLVGPRTPLHF | . | TRBV5-8 | . | TRBJ1-6
TGTGCCTGGATGAAGGGCAGCGGGGGTCAGCCCCAGCATTTT | CAWMKGSGGQPQHF | . | TRBV30 | . | TRBJ1-5
TGTGCCAGCAGCCCGCGTCTCGGCGGGGCCAACACTGAAGCTTTCTTT | CASSPRLGGANTEAFF | . | TRBV5-6 | . | TRBJ1-1
TGTGCCTGGAGTCCTCTAGCGGGAGCCGAGCAGTACTTC | CAWSPLAGAEQYF | . | TRBV30 | TRBD2 | TRBJ2-7
TGTGCCAGCAGCGCGGGACTTTCCACCGGGGAGCTGTTTTTT | CASSAGLSTGELFF | few | TRBV7-2 | . | TRBJ2-2
TGCGCCAGCAGCCCCACGGACGGGGCCTACGAGCAGTACTTC | CASSPTDGAYEQYF | . | TRBV4-3 | . | TRBJ2-7
TGCGCCAGCAGCTGGGGGACAGGGGGTGGTCAGCCCCAGCATTTT | CASSWGTGGGQPQHF | . | TRBV5-1 | TRBD1 | TRBJ1-5
TGTGCCAGCACTACGAGCTCCTACAATGAGCAGTTCTTC | CASTTSSYNEQFF | . | TRBV28 | . | TRBJ2-1
TGTGCCAGCAGCCTCGTCGCAGGCAGCAATCAGCCCCAGCATTTT | CASSLVAGSNQPQHF | . | TRBV3-1/TRBV3-2 | . | TRBJ1-5
TGTGCCAGCACCGGACAGGGAGGGGGCACTGAAGCTTTCTTT | CASTGQGGGTEAFF | . | TRBV6-5 | TRBD1 | TRBJ1-1
TGTGCCAGCGCCCCCCGGACAGGGCAGTACGAGCAGTACTTC | CASAPRTGQYEQYF | . | TRBV3-1/TRBV3-2 | TRBD1 | TRBJ2-7
TGTGCCAGCAGTTTACGGGTCAGCGGGGGGTACCAAGAGACCCAGTACTTC | CASSLRVSGGYQETQYF | . | TRBV27 | TRBD2 | TRBJ2-5
TGCGCCAGCAGCCAAGAGGCAGGCGTGAGCGGAAACACCATATATTTT | CASSQEAGVSGNTIYF | once | TRBV4-3 | . | TRBJ1-3
TGTGCCAGCAGCCAAGATCGGACAGGGGATGGCTACACCTTC | CASSQDRTGDGYTF | . | TRBV4-2 | TRBD1 | TRBJ1-2
TGTGCCAGCAGCTTGCCCGACAGGGGAATGAACACTGAAGCTTTCTTT | CASSLPDRGMNTEAFF | . | TRBV5-6 | TRBD1 | TRBJ1-1
TGTGCCAGCAGTGAGCGTTTATGGGGGGAGAGCTCCTACAATGAGCAGTTCTTC | CASSERLWGESSYNEQFF | . | TRBV2 | . | TRBJ2-1
TGCGCCACTTGTTTGGCGGGGGGCACAGATACGCAGTATTTT | CATCLAGGTDTQYF | few | TRBV10-2 | TRBD2 | TRBJ2-3
TGTGCCAGCAGCTTAGTCAGGGGGTCATATGAAAAACTGTTTTTT | CASSLVRGSYEKLFF | . | TRBV11-2 | TRBD1 | TRBJ1-4